Sequencing of this T cell receptor (beta chain) was carried out in a study of cytomegalovirus exposure and HLA in healthy donors. Overall study: Approximately 85 million unique TCRs from HLA-typed donors made up an early data release.

The PCR ran on 60 Vbeta and 13 Jbeta primers. Assay used: immunoSEQ multiplex PCR; TCRdb lists only in-frame clones, some missing. Of over 150,000 clones listed, 77% were seen once; the top ten hold approximately 2.9%. The CDR3 runs 15 residues. CDR1 and CDR2 from the germline V gene are SGDLS and YYNGEE. V was pared by 3 bases and J by 1 base, with 3 bases of the junction left unmatched. About this clone itself: What it binds is not known.

Overall study findings and caveats: In a later analysis, V- and J-gene trimming of beta chains associated with a DCLRE1C missense variant, replicated independently. Later analysis found that TCR beta chains associated with HLA were more clonally expanded than other, equally common chains.

The sample comprised PBMCs. The sequence came from a woman aged 40 to 50 in good health and CMV-seropositive. This chain links TRBV9 with TRBJ2-3, with 9 bases that match TRBD2. The CDR3 region is CASSGSGSGTDTQYF. CDR3 sequence (DNA): TGTGCCAGCAGCGGTAGCGGGAGCGGCACAGATACGCAGTATTTT.